The next 5 T cell receptor beta chains were all read from a single sample in a study of T-cell reconstitution after alpha-beta-depleted transplantation in children (dated by TCRdb to the mid-2010s). Library generation was performed with PCR. For sequencing, an Illumina HiSeq 2500 was employed. TCR libraries were prepared with molecular barcoding, using unique molecular identifiers to normalize TCRbeta repertoire quantification. TCRdb passed the public sequencing reads through fastp at Q25 and MiXCR, retaining productive beta sequences. Each entry is one CDR3 protein sequence, shown with its most common DNA and genes. The sample table holds a few hundred thousand distinct CDR3 sequences, of which roughly 18% were seen once. Jointly, the top ten make up approximately 3% of the sample. The material was PBMCs from the stem cell graft donor, obtained from the stem cell graft. These TCRs come from a human donor who donated a stem cell graft to a child with acute lymphoblastic leukemia.

This clonotype was detected only a few times. The CDR3 DNA sequence: TGCAGTGCTAGACCTACGGGACTAGGTTACTCCTACGAGCAGTACTTC. Translating it yields CSARPTGLGYSYEQYF. This sequence joins TRBV20-1 and TRBJ2-7, with TRBD2 matching 8 bases. V shed 2 bases, J shed 0 bases, and the junction held 9 bases outside the gene matches. Per germline, CDR1 DFQATT and CDR2 SNEGSKA (reference sequence). The length of the CDR3 is 16 residues.

The J gene is TRBJ2-1, the V gene TRBV5-1; a weak D match, TRBD2 (6 bases). The germline V gene has CDR1 SGHRS and CDR2 YFSETQ. V lost 5 bases to trimming and J lost 9 bases, with 9 bases between them. The CDR3 sequence is 11 residues long. CDR3 protein: CASRWRAEQFF. Written as DNA, the CDR3 is TGCGCCAGCAGGTGGAGGGCTGAGCAGTTCTTC.

With respect to this clonotype: Germline and junction disagree at one end, which may indicate a read error. This chain uses TRBV20-1 with TRBJ2-1; 13 bases line up with TRBD2. This CDR3 contains 13 residues. The germline gives CDR1 DFQATT, CDR2 SNEGSKA (reference sequence). This CDR3 reads CSPLTSGRTEQFF. As DNA, the CDR3 is TGTTCGCCCCTGACTAGCGGGAGGACTGAGCAGTTCTTC.

This clonotype was counted only a few times. This rearrangement joins TRBV14 to TRBJ2-7; perhaps TRBD1 as D (6 bases). Trimming removed 0 bases from V and 2 bases from J, with 11 bases in between. The germline V gene encodes CDR1 SGHDN and CDR2 FVKESK. The CDR3 extends over 15 amino acids. The DNA of the CDR3 is TGTGCCAGCAGCCAAGATCCCCAGGGGACCTACGAGCAGTACTTC. Protein: CASSQDPQGTYEQYF.

This clonotype was counted a few times. The V and J genes are TRBV12-5 and TRBJ2-3; D is unclear. CDR1 is LGHNT, CDR2 FRNRAP, per germline. CDR3 length: 15 amino acids. The V and J ends lost 6 bases and 0 bases respectively, with 13 bases between them. The CDR3 loop is CASGPTASSTDTQYF. The CDR3 DNA reads TGTGCTAGTGGCCCTACAGCTTCTAGCACAGATACGCAGTATTTT.